This TCR beta chain was profiled in a study of T-cell memory formation after mild COVID-19. Looking at the study overall: Largely donor-specific sequence clusters came from a couple of donors. Points from the study as a whole: Second-wave clones peaking on day 37 lacked confirmed SARS-CoV-2 specificity. The appearance of some responding clones in pre-infection memory suggested that cross-reactive memory joined. The main location of contracting CD4+ clones was CM and EM, and that of contracting CD8+ clones was EMRA.

The CDR3 extends over 12 amino acids. Germline V gives CDR1 DFQATT, CDR2 SNEGSKA (reference sequence). Trimming shortened V by 6 bases and J by 5 bases, and 14 bases separated the two germline ends. TCRdb analysed the 5' RACE reads with MiXCR anew, one entry per CDR3 protein. The sample has 80,000 to 130,000 distinct CDR3 sequences, approximately 12% seen once. Concerning this clonotype itself: Its antigen is not known.

This chain joins TRBV20-1 and TRBJ2-7; D gene ambiguous. What was sequenced was PBMCs or a T cell subset sorted from them (not recorded which). This clonotype was obtained from a man between 18 and 35 years old who had mild COVID-19 (a few samples of this study predate the infection). Cell type and time point are not known. In nucleotides, the CDR3 is TGCAGTGCCGCACGCCCAAGGGACGAGCAGTACTTC. It codes for CSAARPRDEQYF.